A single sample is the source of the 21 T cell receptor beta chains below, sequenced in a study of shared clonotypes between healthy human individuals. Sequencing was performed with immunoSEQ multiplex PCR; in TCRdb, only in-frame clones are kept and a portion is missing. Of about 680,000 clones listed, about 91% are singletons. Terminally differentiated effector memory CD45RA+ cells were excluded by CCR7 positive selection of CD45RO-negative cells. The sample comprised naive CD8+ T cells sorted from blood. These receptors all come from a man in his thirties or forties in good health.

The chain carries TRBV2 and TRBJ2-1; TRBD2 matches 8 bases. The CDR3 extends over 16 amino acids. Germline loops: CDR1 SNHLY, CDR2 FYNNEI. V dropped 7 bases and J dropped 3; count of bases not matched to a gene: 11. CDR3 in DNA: TGTGCCAGCAACGGAAGAACTAGCGGAGTCTACAATGAGCAGTTCTTC. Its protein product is CASNGRTSGVYNEQFF.

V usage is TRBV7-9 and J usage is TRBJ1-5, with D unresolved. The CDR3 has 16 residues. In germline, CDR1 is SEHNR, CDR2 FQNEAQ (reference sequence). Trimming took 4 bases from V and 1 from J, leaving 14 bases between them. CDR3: CASSWVGVESNQPQHF. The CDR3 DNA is TGTGCCAGCAGCTGGGTCGGGGTAGAAAGCAATCAGCCCCAGCATTTT.

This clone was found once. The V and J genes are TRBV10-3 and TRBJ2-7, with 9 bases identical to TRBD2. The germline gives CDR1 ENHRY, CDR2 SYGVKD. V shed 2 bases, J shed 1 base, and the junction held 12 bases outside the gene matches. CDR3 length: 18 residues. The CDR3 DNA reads TGTGCCATCAGTGAGAGCGGTAGCGGGAGAAGGAGTTCCTACGAGCAGTACTTC. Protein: CAISESGSGRRSSYEQYF.

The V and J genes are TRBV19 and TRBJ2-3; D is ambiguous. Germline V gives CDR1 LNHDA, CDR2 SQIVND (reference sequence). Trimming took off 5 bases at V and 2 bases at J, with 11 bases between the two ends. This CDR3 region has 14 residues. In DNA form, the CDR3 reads TGTGCCAGTAGTCCTCAGCGAGTCACAGATACGCAGTATTTT. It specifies CASSPQRVTDTQYF.

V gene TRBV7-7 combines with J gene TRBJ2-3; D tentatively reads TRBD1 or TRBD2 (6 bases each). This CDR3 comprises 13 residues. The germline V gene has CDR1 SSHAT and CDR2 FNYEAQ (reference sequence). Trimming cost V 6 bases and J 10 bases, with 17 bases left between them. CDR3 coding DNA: TGTGCCAGCAGTCGGGGGCCTGAGGAAGCGCAGTATTTT. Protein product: CASSRGPEEAQYF.

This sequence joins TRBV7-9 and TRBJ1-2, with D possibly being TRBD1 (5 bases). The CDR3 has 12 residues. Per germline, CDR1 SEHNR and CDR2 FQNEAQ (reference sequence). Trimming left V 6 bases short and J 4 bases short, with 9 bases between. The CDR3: CASSDGGYGYTF. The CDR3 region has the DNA TGTGCCAGCAGTGACGGGGGCTATGGCTACACCTTC.

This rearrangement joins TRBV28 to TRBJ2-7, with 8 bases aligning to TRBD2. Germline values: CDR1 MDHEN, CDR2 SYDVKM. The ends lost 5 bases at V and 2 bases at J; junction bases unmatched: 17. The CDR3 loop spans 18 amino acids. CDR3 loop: CASSPPGPGGRPTYEQYF. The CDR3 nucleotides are TGTGCCAGCAGTCCACCGGGGCCTGGCGGGAGGCCCACCTACGAGCAGTACTTC.

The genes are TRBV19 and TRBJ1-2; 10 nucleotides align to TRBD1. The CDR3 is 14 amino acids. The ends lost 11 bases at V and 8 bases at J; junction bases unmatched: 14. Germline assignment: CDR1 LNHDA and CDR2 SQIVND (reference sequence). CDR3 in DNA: TGTGCCTCGATCCAAACCGACAGGGGGCTCGGCTACACCTTC. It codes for CASIQTDRGLGYTF.

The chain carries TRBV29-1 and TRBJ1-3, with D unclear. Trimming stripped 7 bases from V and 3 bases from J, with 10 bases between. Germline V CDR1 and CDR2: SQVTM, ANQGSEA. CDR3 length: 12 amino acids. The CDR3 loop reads CSAEGNGNTIYF. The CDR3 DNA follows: TGCAGCGCCGAAGGCAATGGAAACACCATATATTTT.

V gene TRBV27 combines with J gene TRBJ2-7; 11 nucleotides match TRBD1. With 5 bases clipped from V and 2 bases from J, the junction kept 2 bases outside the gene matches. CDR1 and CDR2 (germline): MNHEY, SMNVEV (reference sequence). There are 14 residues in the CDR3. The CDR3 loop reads CASSADRGPYEQYF. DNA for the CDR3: TGTGCCAGCAGTGCGGACAGGGGGCCCTACGAGCAGTACTTC.

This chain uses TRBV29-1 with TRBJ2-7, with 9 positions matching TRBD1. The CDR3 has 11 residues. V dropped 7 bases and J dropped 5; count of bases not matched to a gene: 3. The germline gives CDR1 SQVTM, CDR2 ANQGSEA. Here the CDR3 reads CSGGTGNEQYF. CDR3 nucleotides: TGCAGCGGTGGGACAGGGAACGAGCAGTACTTC.

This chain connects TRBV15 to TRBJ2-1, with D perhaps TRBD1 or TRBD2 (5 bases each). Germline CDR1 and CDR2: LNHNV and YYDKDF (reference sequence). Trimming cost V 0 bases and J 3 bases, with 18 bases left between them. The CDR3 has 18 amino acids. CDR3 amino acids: CATSRDRGSPEDYNEQFF. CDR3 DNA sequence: TGTGCCACCAGCAGAGATCGGGGCAGCCCGGAGGACTACAATGAGCAGTTCTTC.

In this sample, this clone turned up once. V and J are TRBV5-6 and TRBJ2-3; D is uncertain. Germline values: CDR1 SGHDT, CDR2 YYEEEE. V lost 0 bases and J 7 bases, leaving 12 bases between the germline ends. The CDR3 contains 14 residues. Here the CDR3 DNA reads TGTGCCAGCAGCTTGGTTGTGGCGCGTAATACGCAGTATTTT. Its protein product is CASSLVVARNTQYF.

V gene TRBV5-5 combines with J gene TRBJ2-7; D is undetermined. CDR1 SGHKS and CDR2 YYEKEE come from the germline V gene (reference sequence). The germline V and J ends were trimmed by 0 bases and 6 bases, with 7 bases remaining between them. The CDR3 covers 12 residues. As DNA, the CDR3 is TGTGCCAGCAGCTTGGGGCCTGGCGAGCAGTACTTC. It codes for CASSLGPGEQYF.

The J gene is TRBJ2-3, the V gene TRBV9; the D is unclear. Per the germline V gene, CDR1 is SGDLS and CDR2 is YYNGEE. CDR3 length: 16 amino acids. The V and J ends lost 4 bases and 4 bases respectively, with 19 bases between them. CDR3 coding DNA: TGTGCCAGCAGCCAAGACCGCAACCGAGACGCAGATACGCAGTATTTT. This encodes CASSQDRNRDADTQYF. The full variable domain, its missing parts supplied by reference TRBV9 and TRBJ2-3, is DSGVTQTPKHLITATGQRVTLRCSPRSGDLSVYWYQQSLDQGLQFLIQYYNGEERAKGNILERFSAQQFPDLHSELNLSSLELGDSALYFCASSQDRNRDADTQYFGPGTRLTVL.

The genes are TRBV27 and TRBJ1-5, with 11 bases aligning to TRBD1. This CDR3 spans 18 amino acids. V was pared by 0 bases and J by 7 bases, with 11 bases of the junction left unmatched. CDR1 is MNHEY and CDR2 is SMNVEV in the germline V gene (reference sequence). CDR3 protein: CASSLSPGDRGFVQPQHF. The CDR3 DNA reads TGTGCCAGCAGTTTATCCCCGGGGGACAGGGGGTTTGTGCAGCCCCAGCATTTT.

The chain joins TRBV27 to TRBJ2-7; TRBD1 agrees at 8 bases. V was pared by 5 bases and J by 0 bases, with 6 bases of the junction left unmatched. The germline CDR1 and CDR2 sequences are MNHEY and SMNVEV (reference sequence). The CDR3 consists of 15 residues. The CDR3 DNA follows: TGTGCCAGCAGTCCCGACAGGGGCGACTCCTACGAGCAGTACTTC. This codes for CASSPDRGDSYEQYF.

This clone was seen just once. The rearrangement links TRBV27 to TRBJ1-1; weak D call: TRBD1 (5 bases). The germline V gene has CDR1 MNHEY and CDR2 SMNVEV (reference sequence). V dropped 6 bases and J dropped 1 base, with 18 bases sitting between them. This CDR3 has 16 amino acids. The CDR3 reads CASRPRFQGTNTEAFF. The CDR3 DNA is TGTGCCAGCAGACCGAGATTTCAGGGTACGAACACTGAAGCTTTCTTT.

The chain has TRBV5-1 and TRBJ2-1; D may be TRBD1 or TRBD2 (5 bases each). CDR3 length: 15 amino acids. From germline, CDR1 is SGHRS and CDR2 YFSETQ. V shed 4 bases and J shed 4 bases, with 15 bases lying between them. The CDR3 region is CASSPGRGGYNEQFF. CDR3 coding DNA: TGCGCCAGCAGCCCGGGACGCGGAGGTTACAATGAGCAGTTCTTC.

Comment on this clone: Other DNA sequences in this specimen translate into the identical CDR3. The CDR3 is CASSHTYEQYF. The CDR3 region has the DNA TGTGCCAGCAGTCATACCTACGAGCAGTACTTC. The V gene is TRBV14, the J gene TRBJ2-7, with D unresolved. The CDR3 contains 11 residues. Trimming removed 6 bases at V and 2 bases at J, with 5 bases between. The V gene's germline CDR1 is SGHDN and CDR2 FVKESK.

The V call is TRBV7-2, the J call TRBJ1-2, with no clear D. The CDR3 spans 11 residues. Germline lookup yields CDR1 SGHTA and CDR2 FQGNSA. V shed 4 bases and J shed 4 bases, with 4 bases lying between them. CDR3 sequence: CASSSIYGYTF. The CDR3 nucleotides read TGTGCCAGCAGCTCAATCTATGGCTACACCTTC.